The 28 T cell receptor beta chains below were found in one sample sequenced in a study of CXCR3-negative and CXCR3-positive naive CD8 T cells. The antigens for these receptors are not known. Libraries were UMI-labeled 5' RACE TRB cDNA. Using the 5' RACE reads, TCRdb records one entry per CDR3 protein without DNA. This repertoire includes about 6,200 distinct CDR3 sequences. Overall study findings and caveats: Compared with CXCR3-negative naive cells, CXCR3-positive naive cells showed more hydrophobic TRB CDR3s.

The sample consisted of naive CXCR3+ CD8+ T cells from blood. Described subset: CD45RO-CCR7+CD27+CD95- naive CD8+ T cells expressing CXCR3 (TNR3+). These receptors came from a human donor in good health. Some clones in this sample may be carry-over from other donors' samples.

Its frequency marks this clonotype as medium-sized. This chain links TRBV29-1 with TRBJ1-2; TCRdb gives TRBD1 as the D gene, but with no DNA this cannot be confirmed. Germline V gives CDR1 SQVTM, CDR2 ANQGSEA. The CDR3 spans 11 residues. CDR3 amino acids: CSVVPPDGYTF. Complete variable domain (other parts from reference TRBV29-1 and TRBJ1-2): SAVISQKPSRDICQRGTSLTIQCQVDSQVTMMFWYRQQPGQSLTLIATANQGSEATYESGFVIDKFPISRPNLTFSTLTVSNMSPEDSSIYLCSVVPPDGYTFGSGTRLTVV.

The J gene is TRBJ1-1, the V gene TRBV19; without DNA, the TCRdb call of TRBD1 cannot be checked. Germline lookup yields CDR1 LNHDA and CDR2 SQIVND (reference sequence). The CDR3 extends over 14 amino acids. CDR3 loop: CASSIGQGMPEAFF.

The gene calls are TRBV6-2 or TRBV6-3 and TRBJ1-2; the D call of TRBD1 rests on TCRdb alone, since no DNA is present to check it. This CDR3 contains 14 residues. CDR1 and CDR2 from the germline V gene are MNHEY and SVGEGT. CDR3 loop: CASSYTGVSSGYTF.

This clonotype shows up as medium-sized by frequency. The genes are TRBV27 and TRBJ2-7. CDR1 is MNHEY and CDR2 is SMNVEV in the germline V gene (reference sequence). The CDR3 is 13 residues long. CDR3 amino acids: CASTSLIPYEQYF.

This clonotype counts as medium-sized by frequency. This sequence joins TRBV20-1 and TRBJ1-5. CDR1 is DFQATT, CDR2 SNEGSKA, per germline (reference sequence). The CDR3 contains 14 residues. The CDR3 spells CSARVGEGKQPQHF.

This clonotype is called medium-sized (0.01 to 0.1%) based on its frequency. This chain joins TRBV6-5 and TRBJ1-6; TCRdb returns TRBD1, unconfirmable since there is no DNA. The CDR3 runs 18 residues. The germline CDR1 and CDR2 sequences are MNHEY and SVGAGI. The CDR3 sequence is CASSYSTPAGTEDSPLHF.

Judged by frequency, this clonotype is medium-sized (0.01 to 0.1%). This sequence joins TRBV6-2 or TRBV6-3 and TRBJ2-1. This CDR3 contains 11 residues. The germline CDR1 and CDR2 sequences are MNHEY and SVGEGT. CDR3 loop: CASSYGSEQFF.

This chain uses TRBV13 with TRBJ1-2; TCRdb calls TRBD1, which cannot be checked without DNA. Germline CDR1 is PRHDT and CDR2 is FYEKMQ (reference sequence). The CDR3 contains 12 residues. The CDR3 region is CASSSTGYGYTF.

The CDR3 loop reads CASSIIGAGEQFF. V gene TRBV19 combines with J gene TRBJ2-1; TCRdb reports TRBD1, a call that lacks DNA to check it against. Germline-derived CDR1 and CDR2 are LNHDA and SQIVND (reference sequence). This CDR3 comprises 13 residues. Using reference TRBV19 and TRBJ2-1 for the parts outside the CDR3, the full variable domain is DGGITQSPKYLFRKEGQNVTLSCEQNLNHDAMYWYRQDPGQGLRLIYYSQIVNDFQKGDIAEGYSVSREKKESFPLTVTSAQKNPTAFYLCASSIIGAGEQFFGPGTRLTVL.

According to its frequency, this clonotype is medium-sized. The chain couples TRBV13 to TRBJ2-2; with no DNA, the TCRdb D assignment of TRBD2 cannot be verified. This CDR3 region has 15 residues. CDR1 is PRHDT and CDR2 is FYEKMQ in the germline V gene (reference sequence). The CDR3 protein is CAIPSGLTNTGELFF.

By frequency, this clonotype is medium-sized. This sequence joins TRBV7-8 and TRBJ2-3. Per germline, CDR1 SGHVS and CDR2 FQNEAQ. This CDR3 region has 15 residues. CDR3 in amino acids: CASRLAGEGTDTQYF.

According to its frequency, this clonotype is medium-sized. The rearrangement uses TRBV29-1 and TRBJ1-2; without DNA, the TCRdb call of TRBD1 cannot be checked. Germline CDR1 is SQVTM and CDR2 is ANQGSEA. The CDR3 has 14 residues. CDR3 region: CSVEDQGRKYGYTF.

This chain connects TRBV2 to TRBJ1-1. This CDR3 contains 14 residues. CDR1 and CDR2 (germline): SNHLY, FYNNEI. The CDR3 region is CASTGPTDNTEAFF. Full variable domain (remainder filled in from reference TRBV2 and TRBJ1-1): EPEVTQTPSHQVTQMGQEVILRCVPISNHLYFYWYRQILGQKVEFLVSFYNNEISEKSEIFDDQFSVERPDGSNFTLKIRSTKLEDSAMYFCASTGPTDNTEAFFGQGTRLTVV.

The rearrangement joins TRBV7-2 to TRBJ2-3; TCRdb proposes TRBD1, but this gene call is untestable without DNA. This CDR3 contains 16 residues. The germline V gene encodes CDR1 SGHTA and CDR2 FQGNSA. CDR3 loop: CASSFSGTEYTDTQYF.

Measured by frequency, this clonotype is medium-sized (0.01 to 0.1%). The chain links TRBV7-6 to TRBJ2-1; absent DNA, TCRdb's TRBD2 call cannot be checked. The length of the CDR3 is 15 residues. The germline gives CDR1 SGHVS, CDR2 FNYEAQ. The CDR3 sequence: CASSILAGDSNEQFF.

This chain links TRBV7-9 with TRBJ2-1. Germline-derived CDR1 and CDR2 are SEHNR and FQNEAQ (reference sequence). The CDR3 is 12 amino acids. The CDR3 loop reads CASSLTVNEQFF. The full variable domain, completed using reference TRBV7-9 and TRBJ2-1, is DTGVSQNPRHKITKRGQNVTFRCDPISEHNRLYWYRQTLGQGPEFLTYFQNEAQLEKSRLLSDRFSAERPKGSFSTLEIQRTEQGDSAMYLCASSLTVNEQFFGPGTRLTVL.

By frequency, this clonotype is medium-sized. V and J are TRBV7-9 and TRBJ1-6. The length of the CDR3 is 14 residues. Germline V gene sequence: CDR1 SEHNR, CDR2 FQNEAQ (reference sequence). This CDR3 reads CASSLSDRGAPLHF.

Judged by frequency, this clonotype is medium-sized. This chain connects TRBV28 to TRBJ2-5. CDR3 length equals 18 residues. In germline, CDR1 is MDHEN, CDR2 SYDVKM. The CDR3 is CASSKGLLEVYLQETQYF.

The V gene is TRBV29-1, the J gene TRBJ1-1; absent DNA, TCRdb's TRBD1 call cannot be checked. The CDR3 consists of 15 residues. Germline-derived CDR1 and CDR2 are SQVTM and ANQGSEA. This CDR3 is CSVETPGQLNTEAFF.

The chain's CDR3 is CASSFKYRGDTEAFF. The chain is built from TRBV7-9 and TRBJ1-1; TCRdb outputs TRBD1, but without DNA this stays unchecked. Germline CDR1 SEHNR, CDR2 FQNEAQ (reference sequence). The CDR3 length is 15 residues.

Frequency places this clonotype as medium-sized. Here the CDR3 reads CSAHDGGPEAFF. This chain connects TRBV29-1 to TRBJ1-1; TCRdb lists TRBD1, though no DNA is available to test this call. CDR3 length: 12 residues. Germline V gene sequence: CDR1 SQVTM, CDR2 ANQGSEA. Drawing the rest from reference TRBV29-1 and TRBJ1-1, the complete variable domain is SAVISQKPSRDICQRGTSLTIQCQVDSQVTMMFWYRQQPGQSLTLIATANQGSEATYESGFVIDKFPISRPNLTFSTLTVSNMSPEDSSIYLCSAHDGGPEAFFGQGTRLTVV.

Frequency places this clonotype as medium-sized. This sequence joins TRBV29-1 and TRBJ2-1; TCRdb's assignment of TRBD1 cannot be checked, as there is no DNA. Looked up from germline, CDR1 is SQVTM and CDR2 is ANQGSEA. This CDR3 contains 18 residues. CDR3 loop: CSVDGRTGGAGTYNEQFF.

The chain joins TRBV29-1 to TRBJ1-2; TCRdb selects TRBD1, and the lack of DNA leaves this call unchecked. There are 17 residues in the CDR3. Germline V gene sequence: CDR1 SQVTM, CDR2 ANQGSEA. The CDR3 reads CSVEDRLVTDSTHGYTF.

This chain uses TRBV21-1 with TRBJ1-1. TRBV21-1 is flagged as a pseudogene. The CDR3 contains 12 residues. The CDR3: CASSKEEFVAFF.

This chain links TRBV10-1 with TRBJ2-5; TCRdb proposes TRBD2, but this gene call is untestable without DNA. This CDR3 comprises 19 residues. Germline V gives CDR1 WNHNN, CDR2 SYGVQD (reference sequence). The CDR3 loop is CASSPPPLAGGDRVETQYF.

Considering frequency, this clonotype is medium-sized (0.01 to 0.1%). The V call is TRBV4-1, the J call TRBJ1-1. Germline V gives CDR1 MGHRA, CDR2 YSYEKL. CDR3 length equals 14 residues. The CDR3 loop reads CASSQAVLGGEAFF.

This clonotype is labeled medium-sized based on frequency. This chain links TRBV27 with TRBJ1-1. There are 13 residues in the CDR3. Germline CDR1 reads MNHEY; CDR2 reads SMNVEV (reference sequence). CDR3 protein: CASSLRGEAEAFF.

The chain links TRBV13 to TRBJ1-1. Germline V gene lookup returns CDR1 PRHDT and CDR2 FYEKMQ (reference sequence). There are 14 residues in the CDR3. The CDR3 loop reads CASSLGARNTEAFF.